Sequencing of this T cell receptor beta chain was carried out in a study of shared clonotypes between healthy human individuals. Ten immunoSEQ deep assay plates were used to sequence the DNA of unsorted PBMCs. Data came from immunoSEQ multiplex PCR; TCRdb stores just in-frame clones and leaves some out. The sample contains around 530,000 clones, around three quarters of which appear only once. This CDR3 comprises 11 residues. With 0 bases removed from V and 15 bases from J, the gap between germline ends came to 12 bases. The germline V gene has CDR1 SQVTM and CDR2 ANQGSEA. This clonotype was obtained from a woman in her 40s in good health. Some clones in this sample may be carry-over from other donors' samples. Sequencing was carried out using PBMCs. The chain joins TRBV29-1 to TRBJ2-1; a weak D match, TRBD1 (5 bases). The CDR3 here is CSVEEAPTGFF. In DNA, the CDR3 is TGCAGCGTTGAAGAAGCGCCAACAGGGTTCTTC.